The 32 T cell receptor beta chains below all came from one sample that was sequenced in a study of cytomegalovirus exposure and HLA in healthy donors. Method: immunoSEQ multiplex PCR; TCRdb's copy keeps in-frame clones and lacks some. The sample consists of 150,000 to 200,000 clones, 80% to 90% of them appearing once. The specimen was PBMCs. The receptors here all came from a woman between 18 and 29 years old in good health and CMV-seronegative.

In nucleotides, the CDR3 is TGCGCCAGCAGCCTCGACCACAGGCGCCCTAACTATGGCTACACCTTC. Protein: CASSLDHRRPNYGYTF. The chain links TRBV5-1 to TRBJ1-2; D might be TRBD1 (5 bases). CDR1 and CDR2 from the germline V gene are SGHRS and YFSETQ. CDR3 length: 16 amino acids. Trimming pared 4 bases from V and 0 bases from J, leaving 16 bases between.

The genes are TRBV2 and TRBJ2-5; 12 bases are a match to TRBD2. The CDR3 runs to 16 residues. The ends lost 6 bases at V and 5 bases at J; junction bases unmatched: 10. The germline V gene has CDR1 SNHLY and CDR2 FYNNEI. DNA of the CDR3: TGTGCCAGCAGCGACCGACTAGCGGGAGTCATGGAGACCCAGTACTTC. Translating it yields CASSDRLAGVMETQYF.

The chain links TRBV4-2 to TRBJ1-1; possibly TRBD1 for D (5 bases). CDR1 is LGHNA and CDR2 is YNFKEQ in the germline V gene. This CDR3 comprises 17 residues. V lost 0 bases and J 2 bases, leaving 16 bases between the germline ends. The CDR3 DNA is TGTGCCAGCAGCCAAGATCTTATAGGTCAGGGTAACACTGAAGCTTTCTTT. Its protein product is CASSQDLIGQGNTEAFF.

The V gene is TRBV7-6, the J gene TRBJ2-5; the match to TRBD2 covers 13 bases. Losses at the gene ends were 1 base for V and 4 bases for J; bases not matched to a gene: 3. In germline, CDR1 is SGHVS, CDR2 FNYEAQ. The CDR3 length is 16 residues. The CDR3 sequence: CASSLGLAGGRETQYF. Written as DNA, the CDR3 is TGTGCCAGCAGCTTAGGACTAGCGGGAGGTCGAGAGACCCAGTACTTC.

Remarks on this clone: Sequence at one end of the junction differs from germline and may be a read error. CDR3 amino acids: CASSWRREQGEVVF. The CDR3 bases are TGTGCCAGCAGTTGGCGTAGGGAACAGGGGGAAGTGGTATTC. The chain joins TRBV6-5 to TRBJ1-2; 8 nucleotides line up with TRBD1. This CDR3 comprises 14 residues. Germline assignment: CDR1 MNHEY and CDR2 SVGAGI.

V is TRBV19 and J is TRBJ1-1; 9 bases are shared with TRBD1. CDR1 is LNHDA and CDR2 is SQIVND in the germline V gene (reference sequence). The CDR3 spans 16 residues. J gave up 1 base and V 3 bases, and 6 bases lay outside the gene matches. The CDR3 loop reads CASSIRGTGRNTEAFF. CDR3 nucleotide sequence: TGTGCCAGTAGTATTCGGGGGACAGGGCGGAACACTGAAGCTTTCTTT.

The chain joins TRBV10-2 to TRBJ2-6; TRBD1 matches at 7 bases. Germline-derived CDR1 and CDR2 are WSHSY and SAAADI. Trimming took 6 bases from V and 0 from J; bases not matched to a gene: 5. This CDR3 region has 16 residues. The CDR3 coding sequence is TGCGCCAGCAGGACAGGGAGCGTCTCTGGGGCCAACGTCCTGACTTTC. Translating gives CASRTGSVSGANVLTF.

This chain uses TRBV7-6 with TRBJ1-3; no clear D. The germline gives CDR1 SGHVS, CDR2 FNYEAQ. The CDR3 loop spans 17 amino acids. V shed 5 bases and J shed 0 bases, with 17 bases lying between them. The DNA for the CDR3 is TGTGCCAGCAGCCCGAGGAGCTCTCTCCTCTCTGGAAACACCATATATTTT. It encodes CASSPRSSLLSGNTIYF.

The genes are TRBV7-9 and TRBJ2-7, with D uncertain. CDR3 length equals 14 residues. Trimming shortened V by 4 bases and J by 2 bases, and 12 bases separated the two germline ends. Looked up from germline, CDR1 is SEHNR and CDR2 is FQNEAQ (reference sequence). The CDR3 loop is CASSSVGRTYEQYF. In DNA, the CDR3 is TGTGCCAGCAGCTCCGTTGGCAGGACCTACGAGCAGTACTTC.

The J gene is TRBJ1-1, the V gene TRBV29-1, with a possible D match to TRBD1 (5 bases). Trimming left V 7 bases short and J 6 bases short, with 12 bases between. Germline CDR1 reads SQVTM; CDR2 reads ANQGSEA. This CDR3 contains 11 residues. The CDR3 sequence: CSATGLPEAFF. The CDR3 DNA reads as TGCAGCGCTACAGGCCTCCCTGAAGCTTTCTTT.

The table lists this clone with a count of one. The chain employs TRBV5-1 and TRBJ1-3; tentative D call: TRBD1 (5 bases). The ends were cut back, 0 bases at V and 0 bases at J, with 7 bases in the middle. Germline V gene sequence: CDR1 SGHRS, CDR2 YFSETQ. The CDR3 is made up of 15 amino acids. In nucleotides, the CDR3 is TGCGCCAGCAGCTTGGCGGGGGTCTCTGGAAACACCATATATTTT. It yields the protein CASSLAGVSGNTIYF.

This clone occurred once. The chain links TRBV7-2 to TRBJ1-4; 9 bases fit TRBD1. The V gene end was trimmed by 6 bases and the J gene end by 11 bases; junction bases not matched to a gene: 7. The CDR3 contains 13 residues. CDR1 is SGHTA, CDR2 FQGNSA, per germline. The CDR3 here is CASRGQGSLKLFF. In DNA form, the CDR3 reads TGTGCCAGCAGGGGACAGGGTTCCCTGAAACTGTTTTTT.

The rearrangement joins TRBV19 to TRBJ2-3; TRBD2 might be the D (5 bases). Germline V gene sequence: CDR1 LNHDA, CDR2 SQIVND (reference sequence). Trimming removed 6 bases from V and 1 base from J, with 11 bases in between. The CDR3 loop spans 14 amino acids. CDR3 DNA: TGTGCCAGTAGAGGCCAGAGGGGCACAGATACGCAGTATTTT. This translates into CASRGQRGTDTQYF.

In this sample, this clone turned up a few times. The V call is TRBV29-1, the J call TRBJ2-2, with D maybe TRBD1 (6 bases). Germline values: CDR1 SQVTM, CDR2 ANQGSEA. There are 14 residues in the CDR3. Trimming removed 6 bases from V and 13 bases from J, with 24 bases in between. This chain's CDR3 is CSVPSGGGQSALFF. The DNA of the CDR3 is TGCAGCGTCCCCAGTGGGGGCGGTCAATCTGCGCTGTTTTTT.

The V gene is TRBV7-8, the J gene TRBJ2-2, with a weak D call TRBD1 (6 bases). This CDR3 has 17 residues. Germline CDR1 and CDR2: SGHVS and FQNEAQ. The V end lost 9 bases, the J end lost 4 bases, and 24 bases lay between the germline ends. CDR3 loop: CASRVNREGLATGELFF. The CDR3, as DNA: TGTGCCAGTAGAGTAAACAGGGAAGGTCTCGCCACCGGGGAGCTGTTTTTT. The entire variable domain, with the rest obtained from reference TRBV7-8 and TRBJ2-2, is as follows: GAGVSQSPRYKVAKRGQDVALRCDPISGHVSLFWYQQALGQGPEFLTYFQNEAQLDKSGLPSDRFFAERPEGSVSTLKIQRTQQEDSAVYLCASRVNREGLATGELFFGEGSRLTVL.

The rearrangement links TRBV5-1 to TRBJ2-5, with 10 bases identical to TRBD2. The CDR3 covers 15 residues. Trimming took 1 base from V and 5 from J; bases not matched to a gene: 5. Germline V gene sequence: CDR1 SGHRS, CDR2 YFSETQ. The CDR3 loop reads CASSLPGTSAETQYF. The CDR3 nucleotides are TGCGCCAGCAGCTTGCCCGGGACTAGCGCGGAGACCCAGTACTTC.

This clone turned up a few times. The chain joins TRBV6-1 to TRBJ2-1; maybe TRBD2 (7 bases). Germline lookup yields CDR1 MNHNS and CDR2 SASEGT. V was clipped by 9 bases and J by 1 base, with 16 bases between them. The CDR3 runs 15 residues. The DNA for the CDR3 is TGTGCCAGTAGCCCAGGGAGGGGGTCCTACAATGAGCAGTTCTTC. This sequence encodes CASSPGRGSYNEQFF.

V and J are TRBV11-2 and TRBJ2-3; D is possibly TRBD2 (5 bases). V lost 4 bases and J lost 4, with 6 bases in between. The CDR3 length is 12 residues. Per germline, CDR1 SGHAT and CDR2 FQNNGV. CDR3 DNA: TGTGCCAGCAGCTGGACTGCAGATACGCAGTATTTT. This encodes CASSWTADTQYF.

This clone appeared once. Other DNA sequences in this sample translate to the same CDR3. V gene TRBV27 combines with J gene TRBJ2-3; D perhaps matches TRBD2 (5 bases). The CDR3 is 14 residues long. Between the trimmed V and J ends, which lost 6 bases and 1 base, there was a span of 11 bases. Germline CDR1 and CDR2: MNHEY and SMNVEV (reference sequence). The CDR3, as DNA: TGTGCCAGCAGGGAGGCAGGAGGCACAGATACGCAGTATTTT. Its translation: CASREAGGTDTQYF.

The V call is TRBV5-4, the J call TRBJ2-7; the D gene is possibly TRBD2 (5 bases). With 4 bases removed from V and 3 bases from J, the gap between germline ends came to 8 bases. The CDR3 has 12 residues. CDR1 is SGHNT and CDR2 is YYREEE in the germline V gene (reference sequence). CDR3 in DNA: TGTGCCAGCAGCCGCAGCGGCTACGAGCAGTACTTC. Translated, it gives CASSRSGYEQYF.

This sequence joins TRBV2 and TRBJ1-2; 10 bases agree with TRBD1. The CDR3 sequence is 16 residues long. V shed 7 bases, J shed 8 bases, and the junction held 16 bases outside the gene matches. Germline CDR1 reads SNHLY; CDR2 reads FYNNEI. In nucleotides, the CDR3 is TGTGCCAGCATAATGGATACCGGGACAGGGGTTACAGGCTACACCTTC. Translation: CASIMDTGTGVTGYTF.

This chain joins TRBV9 and TRBJ2-7, with 8 nucleotides matching TRBD2. CDR1 is SGDLS, CDR2 YYNGEE, per germline. The CDR3 spans 14 residues. V lost 0 bases to trimming and J lost 5 bases; unmatched junction nucleotides: 4. CDR3 region: CASSVAGGPHEQYF. The CDR3 nucleotides read TGTGCCAGCAGCGTAGCGGGAGGGCCTCACGAGCAGTACTTC.

The chain joins TRBV6-1 to TRBJ1-2; D uncertain. CDR1 and CDR2 (germline): MNHNS, SASEGT. This CDR3 comprises 13 residues. V gave up 10 bases and J gave up 1 base, with 13 bases separating them. CDR3 coding DNA: TGTGCCACGGCAGGTCGCGATAACTATGGCTACACCTTC. Amino acids: CATAGRDNYGYTF.

The chain is built from TRBV19 and TRBJ2-2, with D possibly being TRBD2 (6 bases). Germline V CDR1 and CDR2: LNHDA, SQIVND (reference sequence). Trimming took 8 bases from V and 2 from J, leaving 12 bases between them. The CDR3 covers 14 residues. CDR3 in amino acids: CASSSAQNTGELFF. The CDR3 DNA is TGTGCCAGTTCTAGCGCTCAAAACACCGGGGAGCTGTTTTTT.

This clone appeared a single time. The gene calls are TRBV15 and TRBJ2-7; possibly TRBD1 for D (6 bases). Trimming stripped 0 bases from V and 2 bases from J, with 17 bases between. CDR3 length: 17 amino acids. Germline V gene data show CDR1 as LNHNV and CDR2 as YYDKDF (reference sequence). CDR3 nucleotide sequence: TGTGCCACCAGCAGAGACCCCTACAGGGTTGAAACCTACGAGCAGTACTTC. This translates into CATSRDPYRVETYEQYF.

V usage is TRBV7-8 and J usage is TRBJ1-6, with 9 bases aligning to TRBD1. V was clipped by 4 bases and J by 8 bases; unmatched bases: 12. Germline CDR1 SGHVS, CDR2 FQNEAQ. The CDR3 spans 17 residues. CDR3 residues: CASSSTYGQGSYSPLHF. The CDR3 DNA is TGTGCCAGCAGCTCAACTTACGGACAGGGGTCGTATTCACCCCTCCACTTT.

The chain has TRBV2 and TRBJ1-5, with a possible D match to TRBD1 (6 bases). Germline CDR1 is SNHLY and CDR2 is FYNNEI. Trimming cost V 8 bases and J 4 bases, with 18 bases left between them. The CDR3 runs to 15 residues. DNA for the CDR3: TGTGCCAGCGAGAGGGGTCGGGGGGCGAATCAGCCCCAGCATTTT. Its protein is CASERGRGANQPQHF.

The V and J genes are TRBV29-1 and TRBJ1-3, with D perhaps matching TRBD1 (5 bases). The germline gives CDR1 SQVTM, CDR2 ANQGSEA. The CDR3 runs to 13 residues. V was clipped by 6 bases and J by 1 base, with 10 bases between them. CDR3 bases: TGCAGCGTCCTAGGGGTATCTGGAAACACCATATATTTT. Translated: CSVLGVSGNTIYF. Based on the CDR3 plus reference TRBV29-1 and TRBJ1-3, the full variable domain is SAVISQKPSRDICQRGTSLTIQCQVDSQVTMMFWYRQQPGQSLTLIATANQGSEATYESGFVIDKFPISRPNLTFSTLTVSNMSPEDSSIYLCSVLGVSGNTIYFGEGSWLTVV.

The chain joins TRBV6-1 to TRBJ1-1, with D uncertain. The V end was cut by 8 bases, the J end by 5 bases, with 9 bases between. The CDR3 contains 11 residues. The V gene's germline CDR1 is MNHNS and CDR2 SASEGT. The CDR3 nucleotides are TGTGCCAGCTTGACGGGGACTGAAGCTTTCTTT. Its protein is CASLTGTEAFF.

The chain combines TRBV19 with TRBJ2-3; D is unclear. The CDR3 covers 14 residues. Trimming left V 10 bases short and J 3 bases short, with 17 bases between. The germline gives CDR1 LNHDA, CDR2 SQIVND (reference sequence). The CDR3 nucleotides read TGTGCCACCCGTAGCCAGACCAAGACAGATACGCAGTATTTT. Amino acids: CATRSQTKTDTQYF.

In DNA, the CDR3 is TGTGCCAGCAGTTATGCGGGAGGGCCCGAAAACATTCAGTACTTC. Translated, it gives CASSYAGGPENIQYF. V gene TRBV6-6 combines with J gene TRBJ2-4, with 9 nucleotides matching TRBD2. After removal of 3 bases from V and 5 bases from J, the junction contained 5 bases not matched to a gene. Looked up from germline, CDR1 is MNHNY and CDR2 is SVGAGI (reference sequence). CDR3 size: 15 residues.

CDR3 region: CASSLRTGPDTQYF. The DNA of the CDR3 is TGTGCCAGCAGCCTCAGGACAGGGCCAGATACGCAGTATTTT. V and J are TRBV7-8 and TRBJ2-3, with TRBD1 matching over 8 bases. The CDR3 has 14 residues. Trimming cost V 5 bases and J 4 bases; bases outside gene matches: 5. Germline-derived CDR1 and CDR2 are SGHVS and FQNEAQ.